This entry lists 31 T cell receptor beta chains sequenced from one sample in a study of Graves' ophthalmopathy and Graves' hyperthyroidism (dated by TCRdb to about 2018). Sequencing used an Illumina HiSeq 2000. For repertoire sequencing, TCR beta CDR3 regions were amplified from RNA transcripts. The first round of RT-PCR was done with HTBI primers and the Qiagen OneStep RT-PCR kit, and was followed by a second round of multiplex PCR, then size selection and purification. TCRdb reran the public reads through fastp at Q25 and MiXCR, keeping productive beta chains. CDR3 protein sequences are deduplicated, and each keeps its most common genes and DNA. The sample includes about 1.1 million distinct CDR3 sequences, with approximately 35% observed a single time. The ten largest clones take up 11% of the sample. Sample: peripheral blood or thyroid tissue (not recorded which). All receptors derive from an adult man with Graves' hyperthyroidism.

This clonotype showed up just a few times. V is TRBV14 and J is TRBJ2-5, with D hard to call. Trimming pared 1 base from V and 6 bases from J, leaving 12 bases between. The CDR3 has 14 residues. CDR1 is SGHDN, CDR2 FVKESK, per germline. The CDR3 sequence: CASSQASSRQTQYF. In DNA, the CDR3 is TGTGCCAGCAGCCAAGCTTCCTCCCGGCAGACCCAGTACTTC.

V is TRBV7-2 and J is TRBJ2-5, with 8 nucleotides matching TRBD1. The CDR3 is 14 residues long. The junction had 7 bases not matched to a gene; V was cut back by 5 bases and J by 5 bases. Germline V CDR1 and CDR2: SGHTA, FQGNSA. In nucleotides, the CDR3 is TGTGCCAGCAGCATATCCGGACAGGGCGAGACCCAGTACTTC. Its protein is CASSISGQGETQYF. Filled out from reference TRBV7-2 and TRBJ2-5, the complete variable domain reads GAGVSQSPSNKVTEKGKDVELRCDPISGHTALYWYRQSLGQGLEFLIYFQGNSAPDKSGLPSDRFSAERTGGSVSTLTIQRTQQEDSAVYLCASSISGQGETQYFGPGTRLLVL.

This clonotype was seen at least ten times. J is TRBJ2-7 and V is TRBV20-1; 8 bases line up with TRBD1. The CDR3 contains 13 residues. Germline CDR1 and CDR2: DFQATT and SNEGSKA (reference sequence). The CDR3 sequence: CSSPDRGGYEQYF. In DNA form, the CDR3 reads TGCAGCTCCCCCGACAGGGGTGGGTACGAGCAGTACTTC.

There are many counts of this clonotype. This sequence joins TRBV5-6 and TRBJ2-5; tentatively, D is TRBD1 (6 bases). The germline V and J ends were trimmed by 2 bases and 0 bases, with 11 bases remaining between them. The germline V gene has CDR1 SGHDT and CDR2 YYEEEE. The CDR3 extends over 15 amino acids. The CDR3 sequence: CASSFPGADQETQYF. CDR3 nucleotide sequence: TGTGCCAGCAGCTTCCCAGGGGCTGACCAAGAGACCCAGTACTTC.

This clonotype was seen repeatedly, ten times or more. This rearrangement joins TRBV10-3 to TRBJ2-7; D is possibly TRBD2 (5 bases). Trimming removed 8 bases from V and 4 bases from J, with 12 bases in between. The CDR3 is 12 amino acids. Germline lookup yields CDR1 ENHRY and CDR2 SYGVKD. CDR3 loop: CAIRGSSYEQYF. CDR3 DNA sequence: TGTGCCATCCGAGGGAGTAGTTACGAGCAGTACTTC.

This chain joins TRBV12-3 or TRBV12-4 and TRBJ1-6; TRBD1 matches at 7 bases. The CDR3 is 16 amino acids. After removal of 6 bases from V and 2 bases from J, the junction contained 7 bases not matched to a gene. The CDR3 DNA is TGTGCCAGCAGACGACAGGGAATACCCTATAATTCACCCCTCCACTTT. Translating it yields CASRRQGIPYNSPLHF.

This clonotype was seen at least ten times. J is TRBJ2-6 and V is TRBV11-2; no definite D call. Trimming stripped 5 bases from V and 2 bases from J, with 10 bases between. The germline V gene encodes CDR1 SGHAT and CDR2 FQNNGV. The CDR3 is 15 residues long. In DNA form, the CDR3 reads TGTGCCAGCAGCCCCCTTGGTGCTGGGGCCAACGTCCTGACTTTC. This codes for CASSPLGAGANVLTF.

This clonotype was picked up many times. The chain recombines TRBV15 with TRBJ2-7; 9 bases map to TRBD2. In germline, CDR1 is LNHNV, CDR2 YYDKDF (reference sequence). The trim removed 5 bases at V and 1 base at J, leaving 9 bases unmatched. The CDR3 length is 16 residues. CDR3 DNA sequence: TGTGCCACCAGCGCGGGAGGGGTGGGACGGTCCTACGAGCAGTACTTC. This encodes CATSAGGVGRSYEQYF.

The rearrangement uses TRBV20-1 and TRBJ1-5; 9 bases fit TRBD1. CDR1 and CDR2 from the germline V gene are DFQATT and SNEGSKA (reference sequence). Unmatched junction bases numbered 9, after V lost 6 bases and J lost 6 bases. The CDR3 has 14 amino acids. The CDR3 protein is CSATWTGDPQPQHF. The CDR3 region has the DNA TGCAGTGCAACCTGGACAGGGGACCCTCAGCCCCAGCATTTT.

This clonotype turned up a few times. The genes are TRBV12-3 or TRBV12-4 and TRBJ1-5; D is perhaps TRBD1 (6 bases). Deletions cut 1 base from V and 7 bases from J, with 11 bases between. The CDR3 extends over 14 amino acids. CDR3 protein: CASSLVQGGQPQHF. CDR3 in DNA: TGTGCCAGCAGTTTAGTACAGGGAGGCCAGCCCCAGCATTTT.

This clonotype has at least ten counts. The V call is TRBV19, the J call TRBJ1-5, with D unresolved. CDR3 length: 14 amino acids. V lost 6 bases, J lost 5 bases, and 14 bases lay in between. The germline V gene has CDR1 LNHDA and CDR2 SQIVND (reference sequence). The CDR3 loop reads CASRDGWLYQPQHF. As DNA, the CDR3 is TGTGCCAGTAGAGACGGGTGGTTGTATCAGCCCCAGCATTTT. Variable domain in full (rest from reference TRBV19 and TRBJ1-5): DGGITQSPKYLFRKEGQNVTLSCEQNLNHDAMYWYRQDPGQGLRLIYYSQIVNDFQKGDIAEGYSVSREKKESFPLTVTSAQKNPTAFYLCASRDGWLYQPQHFGDGTRLSIL.

This clonotype was observed once. The chain combines TRBV2 with TRBJ1-5, with TRBD1 matching over 9 bases. Per the germline V gene, CDR1 is SNHLY and CDR2 is FYNNEI. The CDR3 is 13 residues long. The ends lost 8 bases at V and 7 bases at J; junction bases unmatched: 6. The CDR3 is CASVMTGGQPQHF. Written as DNA, the CDR3 is TGTGCCAGCGTGATGACAGGGGGGCAGCCCCAGCATTTT.

At least ten counts were recorded for this clonotype. The chain couples TRBV20-1 to TRBJ2-5, with 7 bases fitting TRBD2. Germline lookup yields CDR1 DFQATT and CDR2 SNEGSKA (reference sequence). J gave up 5 bases and V 3 bases, and 6 bases lay outside the gene matches. The CDR3 length is 13 residues. CDR3 sequence (DNA): TGCAGTGCTAGTCTGGCGGGGGTGGAGACCCAGTACTTC. The encoded protein is CSASLAGVETQYF.

This clonotype was counted only a few times. The chain joins TRBV12-3 or TRBV12-4 to TRBJ1-5, with unresolved D. Trimming shortened V by 3 bases and J by 7 bases, and 13 bases separated the two germline ends. The CDR3 runs to 14 residues. For the CDR3, the DNA is TGTGCCAGCAGTTTTGGGCCCAGCGGCCAGCCCCAGCATTTT. This sequence encodes CASSFGPSGQPQHF.

CDR3 bases: TGTGCCAGCAGGGGGGACAGGATGAACGAGCAGTACTTC. Translated, it gives CASRGDRMNEQYF. The chain employs TRBV12-3 or TRBV12-4 and TRBJ2-7; 8 bases match TRBD1. The J segment lost 5 bases and the V segment lost 6 bases, leaving 6 bases of the junction unmatched. The CDR3 is 13 amino acids.

The chain joins TRBV10-3 to TRBJ2-2, with D perhaps TRBD1 (6 bases). CDR3 length: 13 amino acids. CDR1 ENHRY and CDR2 SYGVKD come from the germline V gene. Trimming removed 9 bases from V and 1 base from J, with 9 bases in between. The CDR3 protein is CAIQTGNTGELFF. CDR3 coding DNA: TGTGCCATACAGACAGGGAACACCGGGGAGCTGTTTTTT.

This clonotype was observed many times. This chain links TRBV11-2 with TRBJ1-4; D uncertain. The CDR3 runs to 14 residues. V lost 1 base and J lost 4, with 7 bases in between. Germline CDR1 and CDR2: SGHAT and FQNNGV. The CDR3, as DNA: TGTGCCAGCAGCTTAGCTCACGTTAATGAAAAACTGTTTTTT. It yields the protein CASSLAHVNEKLFF.

Worth noting for this clonotype: A much larger clone differs by one base, so this may be a read error. The J gene is TRBJ1-5, the V gene TRBV6-5; D gene uncertain. CDR3 length equals 13 residues. Per germline, CDR1 MNHEY and CDR2 SVGAGI. DNA of the CDR3: TGTGCCAGCAGTTATCAATTGAATCAGCACCAGCATTTT. As protein: CASSYQLNQHQHF.

The V call is TRBV29-1, the J call TRBJ1-5; D gene ambiguous. Germline CDR1 reads SQVTM; CDR2 reads ANQGSEA. The CDR3 extends over 10 amino acids. V was shortened by 8 bases and J by 6 bases, with 8 bases between the two germline ends. The CDR3 loop reads CSLGPQPQHF. CDR3 DNA: TGCAGCCTTGGACCTCAGCCCCAGCATTTT. The variable domain in full, completed from reference TRBV29-1 and TRBJ1-5, reads SAVISQKPSRDICQRGTSLTIQCQVDSQVTMMFWYRQQPGQSLTLIATANQGSEATYESGFVIDKFPISRPNLTFSTLTVSNMSPEDSSIYLCSLGPQPQHFGDGTRLSIL.

V and J are TRBV7-9 and TRBJ2-2, with D perhaps matching TRBD1 (5 bases). This CDR3 spans 17 amino acids. V was cut by 2 bases and J by 4 bases, with 17 bases left in between. Germline lookup yields CDR1 SEHNR and CDR2 FQNEAQ (reference sequence). The CDR3 spells CASSLPKLTRGTGELFF. CDR3 coding DNA: TGTGCCAGCAGCTTACCGAAACTGACAAGGGGCACCGGGGAGCTGTTTTTT.

This clonotype was counted once. The conserved phenylalanine or tryptophan is not found at the CDR3 terminus, so this likely reflects a read error. Because the CDR3's place on the DNA is in doubt, the DNA is left out and the CDR3 is given as listed by TCRdb. This rearrangement joins TRBV7-2 to TRBJ1-1. The CDR3 comprises 9 residues, both ends counted. The germline gives CDR1 SGHTA, CDR2 FQGNSA. CDR3 region: CASSARLLA.

This clonotype has ten or more counts. This sequence joins TRBV11-2 and TRBJ2-7; either TRBD1 or TRBD2 may fit D (5 bases each). In germline, CDR1 is SGHAT, CDR2 FQNNGV. V lost 5 bases and J 0 bases, leaving 11 bases between the germline ends. The CDR3 has 14 residues. For the CDR3, the DNA is TGTGCCAGCAGCCTTACAGGACTCTCCTACGAGCAGTACTTC. It specifies CASSLTGLSYEQYF.

The table lists this clonotype with many counts. This chain's CDR3 is CSVAPARQGRRGYTF. The CDR3 DNA follows: TGCAGCGTTGCTCCCGCCAGACAGGGCCGAAGAGGCTACACCTTC. This chain joins TRBV29-1 and TRBJ1-2; 7 bases align to TRBD1. Germline CDR1 is SQVTM and CDR2 is ANQGSEA. The CDR3 is 15 residues long. With V trimmed by 4 bases and J by 8 bases, 16 bases remained unmatched. Together with reference TRBV29-1 and TRBJ1-2, the CDR3 gives the full variable domain: SAVISQKPSRDICQRGTSLTIQCQVDSQVTMMFWYRQQPGQSLTLIATANQGSEATYESGFVIDKFPISRPNLTFSTLTVSNMSPEDSSIYLCSVAPARQGRRGYTFGSGTRLTVV.

This clonotype was counted only a few times. V and J are TRBV6-9 and TRBJ1-1; no reliable D call. CDR3 length equals 13 residues. With 2 bases removed from V and 6 bases from J, the gap between germline ends came to 10 bases. Germline V gene lookup returns CDR1 MNHGY and CDR2 SVAAGI. The CDR3 DNA is TGTGCCAGCAGTTATCCAGGCCCCCCTGAAGCTTTCTTT. It yields the protein CASSYPGPPEAFF.

This rearrangement joins TRBV29-1 to TRBJ2-5; D call uncertain. The CDR3 covers 11 residues. Germline V gene data show CDR1 as SQVTM and CDR2 as ANQGSEA. Trimming left V 6 bases short and J 3 bases short, with 8 bases between. CDR3 nucleotide sequence: TGCAGCGTAGGGATTGAAGAGACCCAGTACTTC. Protein product: CSVGIEETQYF.

This clonotype has only one observation. One junction end disagrees with the germline gene, perhaps due to a read error. This chain uses TRBV10-3 with TRBJ2-5, with 7 bases that match TRBD2. The CDR3 is 15 residues long. The germline gives CDR1 ENHRY, CDR2 SYGVKD. The CDR3 is CASSSTLALAATQYF. The CDR3 nucleotides are TGTGCCAGCAGTTCAACACTAGCGTTAGCGGCGACCCAGTACTTC.

Ten or more counts support this clonotype. This rearrangement joins TRBV14 to TRBJ2-2; possible D gene TRBD1, 6 bases. The CDR3 has 16 amino acids. Germline V gene lookup returns CDR1 SGHDN and CDR2 FVKESK. The germline V and J ends were trimmed by 0 bases and 5 bases, with 13 bases remaining between them. This CDR3 is CASSQDVQGRTGELFF. The CDR3 DNA reads TGTGCCAGCAGCCAAGATGTTCAGGGGCGAACCGGGGAGCTGTTTTTT.

The chain employs TRBV5-1 and TRBJ2-2, with a tentative D call TRBD2 (5 bases). The V end lost 1 base, the J end lost 5 bases, and 9 bases lay between the germline ends. The germline V gene has CDR1 SGHRS and CDR2 YFSETQ. The CDR3 has 14 amino acids. The CDR3 region has the DNA TGCGCCAGCAGCTTGTCGGGGTTTACCGGGGAGCTGTTTTTT. As protein: CASSLSGFTGELFF.

In this sample, this clonotype turned up many times. The V gene is TRBV29-1, the J gene TRBJ1-1; D is unclear. Trimming left V 5 bases short and J 6 bases short, with 22 bases between. The CDR3 contains 15 residues. CDR1 SQVTM and CDR2 ANQGSEA come from the germline V gene. CDR3 sequence (DNA): TGCAGCGTTACCCCATTTTTTCTGCAGCGGGCTGAAGCTTTCTTT. This codes for CSVTPFFLQRAEAFF.

This clonotype was observed at least ten times. This chain links TRBV15 with TRBJ2-6; D not certain. The CDR3 is 13 residues long. Germline lookup yields CDR1 LNHNV and CDR2 YYDKDF (reference sequence). V lost 7 bases and J 1 base, leaving 5 bases between the germline ends. The DNA for the CDR3 is TGTGCCACCACCCGATCTGGGGCCAACGTCCTGACTTTC. Translating gives CATTRSGANVLTF.

This clonotype was detected many times. The chain couples TRBV7-2 to TRBJ2-7; D is tentatively TRBD1 or TRBD2 (5 bases each). Looked up from germline, CDR1 is SGHTA and CDR2 is FQGNSA. CDR3 size: 15 residues. Trimming shortened V by 8 bases and J by 2 bases, and 19 bases separated the two germline ends. The chain's CDR3 is CASALGRARTYEQYF. Written as DNA, the CDR3 is TGTGCCAGCGCTCTGGGGCGGGCCCGTACCTACGAGCAGTACTTC.